The clone carrying this T cell receptor beta chain was detected many times. The antigen remains undetermined. The data are from a study of T cells in Graves' hyperthyroidism and ophthalmopathy. Study information: Peripheral blood draws took place at initial diagnosis, ahead of any treatment.

Patients aged 18 to 65 had newly diagnosed hyperthyroidism lasting under 2 months. RNA transcripts yielded amplified TCR beta CDR3 regions. The HTBI primer set was used in a first-round RT-PCR of the TCR CDR3. TCRdb reprocessed the multiplex PCR reads with MiXCR, giving one entry per CDR3 protein. Here the sample spans a few hundred thousand distinct CDR3 sequences, 20% being singletons. The study's findings and limits: Appearing also in blood were most of the thyroid clonotypes expanded above 0.001.

The CDR3 has 12 residues. V dropped 7 bases and J dropped 2 bases, with 6 bases sitting between them. The germline V gene encodes CDR1 MDHEN and CDR2 SYDVKM. The rearrangement uses TRBV28 and TRBJ1-5; a weak D match, TRBD1 (6 bases). The TCR comes from a man aged 18 to 30 with Graves' hyperthyroidism. The sequenced sample was blood. CDR3 amino acids: CASKGGNQPQHF. In DNA, the CDR3 is TGTGCCAGCAAGGGGGGCAATCAGCCCCAGCATTTT. Using reference TRBV28 and TRBJ1-5 for the parts outside the CDR3, the full variable domain is DVKVTQSSRYLVKRTGEKVFLECVQDMDHENMFWYRQDPGLGLRLIYFSYDVKMKEKGDIPEGYSVSREKKERFSLILESASTNQTSMYLCASKGGNQPQHFGDGTRLSIL.